This TCR beta chain is drawn from a study of T cell responses to AZD1222 COVID-19 vaccine. Study-wide results and caveats: Sampled repertoires all dated from after the peak T cell response. When two AZD1222 doses had been given, Spike-specific TCR breadth and depth rose. Recipients of AZD1222 seropositive at baseline numbered only 5 or 6. Possibly, clonal diversity was underestimated; donors were largely white British and included more females.

As for this clone: What it recognizes is unknown.

V lost 7 bases and J lost 7; bases outside the gene matches: 11. Per the germline V gene, CDR1 is SGHKS and CDR2 is YYEKEE (reference sequence). This CDR3 region has 15 residues. Measured with immunoSEQ multiplex PCR; TCRdb has only the in-frame clones, and not every one. The sample carries more than 90,000 clones, around 90% recorded once. The sequencing here drew on peripheral blood, taken 28 days after the second AZD1222 dose. The chain uses TRBV5-5 and TRBJ2-2; TRBD1 matches 9 bases. This receptor was obtained from an adult who received the AZD1222 COVID-19 vaccine. Here the CDR3 reads CASGHLQGAIGELFF. CDR3 sequence (DNA): TGTGCCAGCGGCCACCTACAGGGGGCGATCGGGGAGCTGTTTTTT.